Listed below are T cell receptor beta chains from one sample, sequenced in a study of Graves' ophthalmopathy and Graves' hyperthyroidism. In TCRdb, the multiplex PCR reads were re-called with MiXCR into one record per CDR3 protein. The profile shows 580,000 or so distinct CDR3 sequences, roughly 40% of them singletons. Sequenced input: peripheral blood or thyroid tissue (not recorded which). The origin of the receptors is an adult man with Graves' hyperthyroidism. Each CDR3 is given with its conserved first and last residue. The D gene is left open where the match is weak. The size field is filled for only some rows; it gives once, few, many or a size class.

-,TRBJ1-2,TRBV10-3,TRBD1,CAISESEGTGTYYGYTF,TGTGCCATCAGTGAGAGTGAGGGGACAGGGACCTACTATGGCTACACCTTC
-,TRBJ2-5,TRBV6-7,TRBD1,CASSYLPKGGETQYF,TGTGCCAGCAGTTACCTACCTAAAGGGGGCGAGACCCAGTACTTC
many,TRBJ2-7,TRBV20-1,TRBD2,CSARARLAGSYEQYF,TGCAGTGCTAGAGCTCGCCTAGCGGGCTCCTACGAGCAGTACTTC
few,TRBJ2-1,TRBV7-6,TRBD1,CASSLRGQGAYNEQFF,TGTGCCAGCAGCTTAAGGGGACAGGGTGCCTACAATGAGCAGTTCTTC
many,TRBJ2-7,TRBV7-6,TRBD2,CASSLIAGEGEQYF,TGTGCCAGCAGCTTAATAGCGGGAGAGGGCGAGCAGTACTTC
few,TRBJ2-7,TRBV7-8,-,CASSLQGSEQYF,TGTGCCAGCAGCTTACAAGGGTCCGAGCAGTACTTC
-,TRBJ1-1,TRBV2,TRBD1,CASSGDRGDGYTEAFF,TGTGCCAGCAGTGGAGACAGGGGGGATGGCTACACTGAAGCTTTCTTT
-,TRBJ1-4,TRBV19,-,CASSLAWTLGNEKLFF,TGTGCCAGCAGCTTAGCCTGGACCCTCGGGAATGAAAAACTGTTTTTT
-,TRBJ2-5,TRBV24-1,TRBD2,CATSDPSGRGTQYF,TGTGCCACCAGTGACCCGAGCGGGAGGGGGACCCAGTACTTC
-,TRBJ2-5,TRBV5-1,-,CASTGGRAQETQYF,TGCGCCAGCACCGGGGGCAGGGCGCAAGAGACCCAGTACTTC
-,TRBJ2-5,TRBV7-2,TRBD2,CARRLAGSQETQYF,TGTGCTCGTCGACTAGCGGGGAGTCAAGAGACCCAGTACTTC
few,TRBJ2-7,TRBV19,TRBD1,CASSTSGTAYEQYF,TGTGCCAGTAGTACCTCCGGGACAGCCTACGAGCAGTACTTC
few,TRBJ2-1,TRBV7-3,-,CASSVSAGAFNEQFF,TGTGCCAGCAGCGTCTCTGCGGGGGCTTTCAATGAGCAGTTCTTC
-,TRBJ2-5,TRBV19,-,CASSNQDRETQYF,TGTGCCAGTAGTAATCAAGATCGGGAGACCCAGTACTTC
many,TRBJ1-5,TRBV27,-,CASQDRVNQPQHF,TGTGCCAGCCAGGACAGAGTCAATCAGCCCCAGCATTTT
many,TRBJ2-5,TRBV10-2,-,CASSDQGPQETQYF,TGCGCCAGCAGTGATCAGGGACCCCAAGAGACCCAGTACTTC
-,TRBJ1-2,TRBV2,TRBD1,CASNLGQGSNYGYTF,TGTGCCAGCAACCTCGGACAGGGATCAAACTATGGCTACACCTTC
many,TRBJ1-4,TRBV7-9,-,CASSREGATNEKLFF,TGTGCCAGCAGCAGAGAGGGTGCAACTAATGAAAAACTGTTTTTT
-,TRBJ1-6,TRBV14,-,CASSPSPTDVNSPLHF,TGTGCCAGCTCACCCTCACCGACAGATGTAAATTCACCCCTCCACTTT
once,TRBJ1-4,TRBV27,-,CASRVGGWNEKLFF,TGTGCCAGCAGGGTGGGAGGATGGAATGAAAAACTGTTTTTT
-,TRBJ1-1,TRBV19,-,CASSSHQTGSEAFF,TGTGCCAGTAGTTCCCACCAGACAGGTTCTGAAGCTTTCTTT
-,TRBJ1-5,TRBV6-5,TRBD1,CTSSATGNRGGNQPQHF,TGTACCAGCAGTGCTACTGGTAACAGGGGAGGGAATCAGCCCCAGCATTTT
-,TRBJ2-7,TRBV7-9,-,CASSSPGGTSSSYEQYF,TGTGCCAGCAGCTCCCCCGGGGGTACTTCGTCTTCCTACGAGCAGTACTTC
many,TRBJ1-1,TRBV29-1,-,CSVEGGPGNTEAFF,TGCAGCGTTGAAGGTGGCCCGGGGAACACTGAAGCTTTCTTT
many,TRBJ1-2,TRBV24-1,-,CATSQGTDRISGYTF,TGTGCCACCAGTCAGGGAACAGACAGAATCTCTGGCTACACCTTC
many,TRBJ1-2,TRBV10-3,TRBD1,CAISESGQGLYGYTF,TGTGCCATCAGTGAGTCTGGACAGGGGTTATATGGCTACACCTTC
few,TRBJ1-3,TRBV19,-,CASSPGAQLEGNTIYF,TGTGCCAGTAGCCCCGGGGCTCAACTCGAGGGAAACACCATATATTTT
many,TRBJ1-5,TRBV5-1,-,CASSLEAGSGQPQHF,TGCGCCAGCAGCTTGGAGGCAGGGTCGGGACAGCCCCAGCATTTT
many,TRBJ1-1,TRBV5-8,TRBD1,CASERQGVNTEAFF,TGTGCCAGCGAAAGACAGGGTGTGAACACTGAAGCTTTCTTT
many,TRBJ1-1,TRBV7-3,-,CASRWQGNTEAFF,TGTGCCAGCAGGTGGCAGGGGAACACTGAAGCTTTCTTT
many,TRBJ2-7,TRBV20-1,TRBD2,CSARGRASGGIYEQYF,TGCAGTGCTAGAGGGAGAGCCAGCGGGGGGATTTACGAGCAGTACTTC
-,TRBJ2-7,TRBV7-8,-,CASSQTSTLYEQYF,TGTGCCAGCAGCCAAACTTCGACACTCTACGAGCAGTACTTC
many,TRBJ1-2,TRBV5-8,-,CASSPGPAGWIYGYTF,TGTGCCAGCAGCCCGGGCCCGGCAGGGTGGATCTATGGCTACACCTTC
-,TRBJ2-5,TRBV2,TRBD1,CASSDPGQGANQPQYF,TGTGCCAGCAGTGACCCGGGACAGGGGGCTAATCAGCCCCAGTACTTC
-,TRBJ1-2,TRBV9,-,CASSGGLAGTF,TGTGCCAGCAGCGGGGGACTAGCGGGCACCTTC
many,TRBJ1-2,TRBV20-1,TRBD1,CSADDSRQGRYGYTF,TGCAGTGCTGACGACTCAAGACAGGGCCGGTATGGCTACACCTTC
-,TRBJ2-2,TRBV6-1,TRBD1,CASSEQGAFTGELFF,TGTGCCAGCAGTGAACAGGGGGCGTTCACCGGGGAGCTGTTTTTT
-,TRBJ2-7,TRBV2,TRBD2,CATRRGSSGGSYEQYF,TGTGCCACAAGGCGTGGGTCTAGCGGGGGCTCCTACGAGCAGTACTTC
-,TRBJ2-1,TRBV2,TRBD2,CASSRGSANEQFF,TGTGCCAGCAGCCGCGGGAGCGCAAATGAGCAGTTCTTC
-,TRBJ2-7,TRBV7-9,TRBD2,CASSLVGLASTYNEQYF,TGTGCCAGCAGCTTAGTGGGACTAGCGTCAACCTACAATGAGCAGTACTTC
-,TRBJ2-3,TRBV7-4,-,CASSQGLLVGDTDTQYF,TGTGCCAGCAGCCAAGGGCTACTCGTGGGGGACACAGATACGCAGTATTTT
many,TRBJ2-3,TRBV15,-,CATSRDISTDTQYF,TGTGCCACCAGCAGAGATATCAGCACAGATACGCAGTATTTT
-,TRBJ2-6,TRBV3-1,TRBD1,CAALDRGTNTEAF,TGTGCCGCGTTGGACAGGGGTACGAACACTGAAGCTTTC
many,TRBJ1-2,TRBV19,TRBD1,CASRTGTEYGYTF,TGTGCCAGTAGAACCGGGACAGAGTATGGCTACACCTTC
few,TRBJ2-3,TRBV25-1,TRBD2,CASSGARSGTSRVGGDTQYF,TGTGCCAGCAGTGGAGCCAGGTCCGGGACTAGCAGGGTAGGGGGAGATACGCAGTATTTT